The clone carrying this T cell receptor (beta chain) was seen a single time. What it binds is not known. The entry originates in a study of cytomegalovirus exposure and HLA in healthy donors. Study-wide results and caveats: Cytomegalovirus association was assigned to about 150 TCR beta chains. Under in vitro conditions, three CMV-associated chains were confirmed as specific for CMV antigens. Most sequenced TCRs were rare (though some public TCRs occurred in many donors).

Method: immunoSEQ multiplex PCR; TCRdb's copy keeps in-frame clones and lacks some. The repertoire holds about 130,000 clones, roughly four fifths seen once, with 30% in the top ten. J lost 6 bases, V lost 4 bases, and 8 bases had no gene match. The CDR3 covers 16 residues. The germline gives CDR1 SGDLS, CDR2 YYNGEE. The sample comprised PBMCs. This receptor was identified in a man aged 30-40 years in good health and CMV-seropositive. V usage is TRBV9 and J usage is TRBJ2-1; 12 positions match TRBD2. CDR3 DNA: TGTGCCAGCAGCCCCCCTAGCGGGAGGGCGACCAATGAGCAGTTCTTC. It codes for CASSPPSGRATNEQFF.